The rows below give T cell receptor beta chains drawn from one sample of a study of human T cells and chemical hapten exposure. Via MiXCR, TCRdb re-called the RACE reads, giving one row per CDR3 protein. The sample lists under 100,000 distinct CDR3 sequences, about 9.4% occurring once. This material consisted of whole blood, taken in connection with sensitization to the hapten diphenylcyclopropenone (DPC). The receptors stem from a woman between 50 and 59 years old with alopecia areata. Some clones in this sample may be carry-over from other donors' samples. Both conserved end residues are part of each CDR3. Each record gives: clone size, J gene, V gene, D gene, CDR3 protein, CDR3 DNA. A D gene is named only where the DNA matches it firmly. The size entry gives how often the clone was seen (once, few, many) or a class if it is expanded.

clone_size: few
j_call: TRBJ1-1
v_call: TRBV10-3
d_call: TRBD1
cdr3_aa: CAIRSGTGEHTEAFF
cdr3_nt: TGTGCCATCAGATCCGGGACAGGGGAACACACTGAAGCTTTCTTT

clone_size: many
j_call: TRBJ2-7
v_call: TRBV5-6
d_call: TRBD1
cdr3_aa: CASSLLGGQGFYEQYF
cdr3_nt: TGTGCCAGCAGCTTGCTAGGCGGACAGGGCTTCTACGAGCAGTACTTC

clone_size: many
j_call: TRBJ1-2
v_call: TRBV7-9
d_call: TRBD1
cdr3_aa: CASSGTGALFSGYTF
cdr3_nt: TGTGCCAGCAGCGGGACAGGGGCCCTATTCTCTGGCTACACCTTC

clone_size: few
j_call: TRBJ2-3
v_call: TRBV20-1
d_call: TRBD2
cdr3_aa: CSAALAGADTQYF
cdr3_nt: TGCAGTGCGGCCCTAGCGGGAGCAGATACGCAGTATTTT

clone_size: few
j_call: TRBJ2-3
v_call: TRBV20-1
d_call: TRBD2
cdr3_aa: CSAFLAGGTDTQYF
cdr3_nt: TGCAGTGCTTTTCTGGCGGGAGGAACAGATACGCAGTATTTT

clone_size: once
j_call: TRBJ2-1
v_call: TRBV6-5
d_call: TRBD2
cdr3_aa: CASTTSGRAHEQFF
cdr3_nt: TGTGCCAGCACCACTAGCGGGAGGGCCCATGAGCAGTTCTTC

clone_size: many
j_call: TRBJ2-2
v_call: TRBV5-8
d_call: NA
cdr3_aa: CASSLSGTGELFF
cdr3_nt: TGTGCCAGCAGCTTAAGCGGCACCGGGGAGCTGTTTTTT

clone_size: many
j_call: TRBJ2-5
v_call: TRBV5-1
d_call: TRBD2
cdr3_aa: CASSAPSGTSGRGPQETQYF
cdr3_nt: TGCGCCAGCAGCGCCCCGTCCGGGACTAGCGGGAGGGGGCCCCAAGAGACCCAGTACTTC

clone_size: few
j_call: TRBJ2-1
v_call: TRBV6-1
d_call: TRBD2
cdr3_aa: CASSERSGRGYEQFF
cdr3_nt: TGTGCCAGCAGTGAAAGGAGCGGGAGGGGTTATGAGCAGTTCTTC

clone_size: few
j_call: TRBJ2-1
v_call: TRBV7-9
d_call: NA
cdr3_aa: CASSRPPHTFEQFF
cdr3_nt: TGTGCCAGCAGCCGGCCCCCGCATACATTTGAGCAGTTCTTC